The 16 T cell receptor beta chains given below trace back to one sample, sequenced in a study. MiXCR, applied by TCRdb to the 5' RACE reads, yields one record per CDR3 protein. The profile shows around 30,000 distinct CDR3 sequences, 27% of them singletons. Treg sorting used a CD4+CD25+CD127-/low gate. Sequencing was performed on tumor-infiltrating Tregs sorted from the breast tumor. The source of these receptors is a female donor with breast cancer.

The table lists this clonotype with a few counts. Since a much larger clone is just one base distant, this may be a read error. The chain employs TRBV6-5 and TRBJ2-1, with 7 bases lining up with TRBD2. The CDR3 covers 13 residues. The V segment lost 8 bases and the J segment 7 bases; nucleotides outside the gene matches: 8. In germline, CDR1 is MNHEY, CDR2 SVGAGI. CDR3 bases: TGTGCCAGCTGGGGCTTGGGAGGGAATGAGCAGTTCTTC. This encodes CASWGLGGNEQFF.

This sequence joins TRBV30 and TRBJ2-1, with a possible D match to TRBD1 (5 bases). The CDR3 covers 12 residues. Germline V lookup: CDR1 GTSNPN, CDR2 SVGIG (reference sequence). Trimming stripped 5 bases from V and 10 bases from J, with 15 bases between. The CDR3 sequence is CAWGASGREQFF. CDR3 DNA: TGTGCCTGGGGAGCTTCAGGGCGCGAGCAGTTCTTC.

The chain combines TRBV5-6 with TRBJ1-5; D unclear. Per the germline V gene, CDR1 is SGHDT and CDR2 is YYEEEE. The CDR3 loop spans 14 amino acids. V was cut by 7 bases and J by 2 bases, with 13 bases left in between. DNA for the CDR3: TGTGCCAGCGGCCCCCGGGAGGGCAATCAGCCCCAGCATTTT. Translated: CASGPREGNQPQHF.

The chain has TRBV2 and TRBJ2-7, with D perhaps matching TRBD2 (6 bases). There are 16 residues in the CDR3. Trimming took 7 bases from V and 1 from J, leaving 20 bases between them. CDR1 and CDR2 (germline): SNHLY, FYNNEI. In nucleotides, the CDR3 is TGTGCCAGCACGAGGGGAGGAGCGGCATGGTCCTACGAGCAGTACTTC. Amino acid sequence: CASTRGGAAWSYEQYF.

Note on this clonotype: It may be a read error: a sequence one base away is much more abundant. The V gene is TRBV15, the J gene TRBJ1-5, with no clear D. The CDR3 runs to 14 residues. Germline lookup yields CDR1 LNHNV and CDR2 YYDKDF (reference sequence). CDR3 nucleotide sequence: TGTACCACCAGCGCCCACCCGGGGAATCAGCCCCAGCATTTT. It yields the protein CTTSAHPGNQPQHF.

This clonotype came up many times. This chain links TRBV6-5 with TRBJ2-1, with 9 bases that match TRBD1. The V segment lost 8 bases and the J segment 4 bases; nucleotides outside the gene matches: 9. There are 15 residues in the CDR3. Germline V gene lookup returns CDR1 MNHEY and CDR2 SVGAGI. As DNA, the CDR3 is TGTGCCAGCCGTGGGACAGGGAAGAGGTACAATGAGCAGTTCTTC. Its translation is CASRGTGKRYNEQFF.

This chain joins TRBV25-1 and TRBJ1-1; D unresolved. This CDR3 is 12 amino acids long. Germline V lookup: CDR1 MGHDK, CDR2 SYGVNS. With 2 bases removed from V and 1 base from J, the gap between germline ends came to 2 bases. The CDR3 nucleotides are TGTGCCAGCAGTGAAGGGAACACTGAAGCTTTCTTT. Protein: CASSEGNTEAFF.

A note on this clonotype: A read error may explain this, as a much larger clone is one base away. The V and J genes are TRBV12-3 or TRBV12-4 and TRBJ1-2; unclear D gene. V was clipped by 0 bases and J by 8 bases, with 10 bases between them. This CDR3 has 13 residues. In DNA, the CDR3 is TGTGCCAGCAGTTTAGCGAGGGCGCGGGGCTACACCTTC. Residues: CASSLARARGYTF.

Many counts were recorded for this clonotype. This rearrangement joins TRBV12-3 or TRBV12-4 to TRBJ1-2, with D unclear. The V and J ends lost 5 bases and 2 bases respectively, with 12 bases between them. This CDR3 spans 14 amino acids. CDR3 residues: CASSIGSQNYGYTF. CDR3 DNA sequence: TGTGCCAGCAGTATTGGGTCCCAGAACTATGGCTACACCTTC.

There are many counts of this clonotype. This rearrangement joins TRBV2 to TRBJ2-3; D is unclear. From germline, CDR1 is SNHLY and CDR2 FYNNEI. The CDR3 contains 17 residues. V was trimmed by 8 bases and J by 5 bases, leaving 26 bases between them. CDR3 sequence (DNA): TGTGCCAGCGCTGCCCGATCCCGATCCCGAACGATAGATACGCAGTATTTT. This sequence encodes CASAARSRSRTIDTQYF.

This clonotype was observed many times. V usage is TRBV6-5 and J usage is TRBJ1-1; the D gene is possibly TRBD1 (5 bases). Germline V CDR1 and CDR2: MNHEY, SVGAGI. The CDR3 has 13 residues. The V gene lost 5 bases and the J gene lost 6 bases, with 13 bases spanning the gap. CDR3 region: CASSPRRGPEAFF. The CDR3 nucleotides are TGTGCCAGCAGTCCCCGGAGGGGCCCTGAAGCTTTCTTT.

This clonotype was counted ten times or more. CDR3 DNA: TGCGCCAGCAGCCCCGGGACAGGGGGCTACAATGAGCAGTTCTTC. This codes for CASSPGTGGYNEQFF. This chain links TRBV5-1 with TRBJ2-1; 11 bases line up with TRBD1. V lost 4 bases to trimming and J lost 3 bases; unmatched junction nucleotides: 3. This CDR3 has 15 residues. Germline V gene lookup returns CDR1 SGHRS and CDR2 YFSETQ.

This clonotype was picked up many times. The genes are TRBV15 and TRBJ1-3, with D hard to call. V dropped 2 bases and J dropped 4 bases, with 9 bases sitting between them. The length of the CDR3 is 14 residues. Germline lookup yields CDR1 LNHNV and CDR2 YYDKDF (reference sequence). CDR3 residues: CATSRPGSGNTIYF. Here the CDR3 DNA reads TGTGCCACCAGCAGACCGGGATCAGGAAACACCATATATTTT.

This clonotype was observed a handful of times. The rearrangement uses TRBV5-1 and TRBJ1-2; D possibly corresponds to TRBD1 (5 bases). Trimming cost V 0 bases and J 6 bases, with 15 bases left between them. There are 15 residues in the CDR3. CDR1 and CDR2 from the germline V gene are SGHRS and YFSETQ. CDR3 DNA: TGCGCCAGCAGCTTGGGGACAACAGAGTTGGATGGCTACACCTTC. Translation: CASSLGTTELDGYTF.

For this clonotype: Given a much more abundant clone one base away, this may be a read error. The rearrangement uses TRBV7-3 and TRBJ2-3, with D perhaps matching TRBD1 (5 bases). CDR1 and CDR2 (germline): SGHTA, FQGTGA. The CDR3 sequence is 15 residues long. The CDR3 protein is CASSLKAGITGTQYF. The CDR3 region has the DNA TGTGCCAGCAGCTTAAAGGCAGGGATCACAGGTACGCAGTATTTT.

A few counts support this clonotype. The chain has TRBV2 and TRBJ2-7; D gene ambiguous. V lost 4 bases and J lost 7, with 5 bases in between. Germline CDR1 reads SNHLY; CDR2 reads FYNNEI. This CDR3 has 10 residues. The chain's CDR3 is CASSGNEQYF. In DNA form, the CDR3 reads TGTGCCAGCAGTGGGAATGAGCAGTACTTC. Complete variable domain (other parts from reference TRBV2 and TRBJ2-7): EPEVTQTPSHQVTQMGQEVILRCVPISNHLYFYWYRQILGQKVEFLVSFYNNEISEKSEIFDDQFSVERPDGSNFTLKIRSTKLEDSAMYFCASSGNEQYFGPGTRLTVT.